This entry lists 18 T cell receptor beta chains sequenced from one sample in a study of CD8 T cells in ankylosing spondylitis. MiXCR, applied by TCRdb to the 5' RACE reads, yields one record per CDR3 protein. The table lists about 150,000 distinct CDR3 sequences, roughly 44% of them singletons. Sequencing used synovial fluid, either unsorted or a sorted T cell fraction (not recorded which). The receptor set was obtained from a male donor with ankylosing spondylitis.

The rearrangement uses TRBV6-1 and TRBJ2-3; D not resolved. CDR3 size: 15 residues. Trimming left V 2 bases short and J 0 bases short, with 9 bases between. Per germline, CDR1 MNHNS and CDR2 SASEGT. CDR3: CASSESVESTDTQYF. The CDR3 DNA reads as TGTGCCAGCAGTGAATCGGTCGAGAGCACAGATACGCAGTATTTT.

The chain couples TRBV12-3 or TRBV12-4 to TRBJ2-2, with D possibly matching TRBD2 (6 bases). The CDR3 covers 12 residues. V gave up 11 bases and J gave up 5 bases, with 12 bases separating them. The CDR3 DNA reads TGTGCCGGCCTTCGGGGGACCGGGGAGCTGTTTTTT. Its translation: CAGLRGTGELFF.

The rearrangement links TRBV7-9 to TRBJ2-3, with a weak D call TRBD2 (5 bases). Germline lookup yields CDR1 SEHNR and CDR2 FQNEAQ (reference sequence). The V end lost 5 bases, the J end lost 1 base, and 16 bases lay between the germline ends. The CDR3 has 16 residues. CDR3: CASSLLDFSGTDTQYF. CDR3 DNA sequence: TGTGCCAGCAGCCTCCTCGATTTTAGCGGCACAGATACGCAGTATTTT.

V usage is TRBV29-1 and J usage is TRBJ2-1; 9 bases match TRBD1. From germline, CDR1 is SQVTM and CDR2 ANQGSEA. This CDR3 is built from 13 residues. Losses at the gene ends were 6 bases for V and 7 bases for J; bases not matched to a gene: 7. The CDR3 loop reads CSVRTGEGNEQFF. The CDR3 coding sequence is TGCAGCGTCCGGACAGGGGAAGGTAATGAGCAGTTCTTC.

The chain employs TRBV27 and TRBJ2-7; D not resolved. Trimming took off 0 bases at V and 2 bases at J, with 11 bases between the two ends. The CDR3 contains 15 residues. Germline V lookup: CDR1 MNHEY, CDR2 SMNVEV (reference sequence). The DNA for the CDR3 is TGTGCCAGCAGTTTATCGAGGACCCATGCCTACGAGCAGTACTTC. Its protein is CASSLSRTHAYEQYF.

J is TRBJ1-2 and V is TRBV7-9; no firm D call. The CDR3 is made up of 15 amino acids. The V end was cut by 5 bases, the J end by 2 bases, with 15 bases between. Looked up from germline, CDR1 is SEHNR and CDR2 is FQNEAQ (reference sequence). The CDR3 DNA is TGTGCCAGCAGCCTCTACACCAGAAGCAACTATGGCTACACCTTC. Residues: CASSLYTRSNYGYTF. The whole variable domain, filled in from reference TRBV7-9 and TRBJ1-2, reads DTGVSQNPRHKITKRGQNVTFRCDPISEHNRLYWYRQTLGQGPEFLTYFQNEAQLEKSRLLSDRFSAERPKGSFSTLEIQRTEQGDSAMYLCASSLYTRSNYGYTFGSGTRLTVV.

CDR3 protein: CASKASPEKETQYF. CDR3 bases: TGTGCCAGCAAAGCCAGCCCAGAGAAAGAGACCCAGTACTTC. This rearrangement joins TRBV6-1 to TRBJ2-5; D unclear. Germline assignment: CDR1 MNHNS and CDR2 SASEGT. V shed 7 bases and J shed 3 bases, with 15 bases lying between them. The CDR3 has 14 amino acids.

This clonotype was recorded many times. The chain is built from TRBV27 and TRBJ2-5; perhaps TRBD1 as D (5 bases). The CDR3 is 14 amino acids. Germline loops: CDR1 MNHEY, CDR2 SMNVEV (reference sequence). Trimming cost V 5 bases and J 5 bases, with 15 bases left between them. The CDR3 reads CASSPLRQWETQYF. Written as DNA, the CDR3 is TGTGCCAGCAGTCCGCTTCGACAGTGGGAGACCCAGTACTTC.

This clonotype was detected a few times. The chain has TRBV15 and TRBJ1-1; tentative D call: TRBD1 (5 bases). This CDR3 is built from 15 residues. Germline-derived CDR1 and CDR2 are LNHNV and YYDKDF (reference sequence). Trimming left V 2 bases short and J 1 base short, with 11 bases between. CDR3: CATSRHRSPNTEAFF. The CDR3 nucleotides are TGTGCCACCAGCAGACACAGGAGCCCGAACACTGAAGCTTTCTTT.

The rearrangement uses TRBV10-3 and TRBJ2-7, with 11 bases fitting TRBD2. The V segment lost 1 base and the J segment 2 bases; nucleotides outside the gene matches: 7. This CDR3 is built from 17 residues. Looked up from germline, CDR1 is ENHRY and CDR2 is SYGVKD. For the CDR3, the DNA is TGTGCCATCAGTGAGTGGGGACTAGCGGAGTCTCCCTACGAGCAGTACTTC. Translated, it gives CAISEWGLAESPYEQYF.

V usage is TRBV12-3 or TRBV12-4 and J usage is TRBJ2-1, with 11 bases that match TRBD2. This CDR3 has 15 residues. J lost 7 bases, V lost 5 bases, and 7 bases had no gene match. The CDR3 DNA is TGTGCCAGCAGTCAACTAGCGGGAGTCCTAAATGAGCAGTTCTTC. Protein sequence: CASSQLAGVLNEQFF.

This clonotype was counted between two and nine times. The CDR3 bases are TGTGCCAGCAGTTCGCGACAGGGCTTCTCCTACAATGAGCAGTTCTTC. Protein product: CASSSRQGFSYNEQFF. The J gene is TRBJ2-1, the V gene TRBV12-3 or TRBV12-4, with 7 bases aligning to TRBD1. There are 16 residues in the CDR3. The trim removed 4 bases at V and 0 bases at J, leaving 6 bases unmatched.

Remarks on this clonotype: Because the CDR3's place on the DNA is in doubt, the DNA is left out and the CDR3 is given as listed by TCRdb. J is TRBJ1-4 and V is TRBV9; the DNA was not used to check the table's D call, TRBD1. The CDR3 has 15 amino acids, counting both end residues. CDR1 and CDR2 from the germline V gene are SGDLS and YYNGEE. The CDR3 region is CASSVLGELMKNCFF.

This chain uses TRBV4-3 with TRBJ1-4; the D is unclear. The CDR3 is made up of 15 amino acids. V lost 0 bases and J lost 8, with 13 bases in between. Germline V gene lookup returns CDR1 LGHNA and CDR2 YSLEER. In DNA, the CDR3 is TGCGCCAGCAGCCAAGATCCGGGGTTCGGGGAAAAACTGTTTTTT. Amino acids: CASSQDPGFGEKLFF.

This clonotype was recorded a few times. This chain joins TRBV4-2 and TRBJ2-5; 8 bases match TRBD2. The germline V gene has CDR1 LGHNA and CDR2 YNFKEQ. V dropped 0 bases and J dropped 5; count of bases not matched to a gene: 5. The CDR3 sequence is 15 residues long. The CDR3 loop reads CASSQDTGGQETQYF. CDR3 bases: TGTGCCAGCAGCCAAGATACGGGGGGGCAGGAGACCCAGTACTTC.

The chain uses TRBV30 and TRBJ2-3; 12 nucleotides line up with TRBD2. CDR1 is GTSNPN and CDR2 is SVGIG in the germline V gene (reference sequence). The junction had 6 bases not matched to a gene; V was cut back by 3 bases and J by 2 bases. The CDR3 sequence is 16 residues long. Written as DNA, the CDR3 is TGTGCCTGGAGCGACGGGACTAGCGGGTTCACAGATACGCAGTATTTT. Its translation is CAWSDGTSGFTDTQYF.

V usage is TRBV12-3 or TRBV12-4 and J usage is TRBJ2-7; perhaps TRBD2 as D (6 bases). The CDR3 extends over 14 amino acids. The ends were cut back, 6 bases at V and 4 bases at J, with 16 bases in the middle. The CDR3 loop reads CASSAGYSGYEQYF. CDR3 nucleotide sequence: TGTGCCAGCAGCGCGGGGTATTCCGGTTACGAGCAGTACTTC.

The sample holds many counts of this clonotype. This chain connects TRBV7-9 to TRBJ2-5, with D maybe TRBD2 (5 bases). Germline V gene sequence: CDR1 SEHNR, CDR2 FQNEAQ (reference sequence). This CDR3 is built from 14 residues. The V gene lost 0 bases and the J gene lost 3 bases, with 8 bases spanning the gap. The CDR3 DNA reads as TGTGCCAGCAGCTTAGCAGTGGGAGAAGAGACCCAGTACTTC. Amino acid sequence: CASSLAVGEETQYF.